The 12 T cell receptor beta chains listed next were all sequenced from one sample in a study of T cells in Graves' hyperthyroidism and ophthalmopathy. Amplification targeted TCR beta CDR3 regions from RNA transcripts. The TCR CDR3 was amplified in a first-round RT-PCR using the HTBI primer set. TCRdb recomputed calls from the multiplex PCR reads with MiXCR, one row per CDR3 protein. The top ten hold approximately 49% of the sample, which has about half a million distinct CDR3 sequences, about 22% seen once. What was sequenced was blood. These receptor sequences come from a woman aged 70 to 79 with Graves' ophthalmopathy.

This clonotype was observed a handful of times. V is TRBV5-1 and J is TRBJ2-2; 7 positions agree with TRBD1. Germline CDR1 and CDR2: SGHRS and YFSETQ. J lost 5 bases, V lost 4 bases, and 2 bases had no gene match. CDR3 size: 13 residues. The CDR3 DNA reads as TGCGCCAGCAGCGCGACAGGGACCGGGGAGCTGTTTTTT. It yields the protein CASSATGTGELFF.

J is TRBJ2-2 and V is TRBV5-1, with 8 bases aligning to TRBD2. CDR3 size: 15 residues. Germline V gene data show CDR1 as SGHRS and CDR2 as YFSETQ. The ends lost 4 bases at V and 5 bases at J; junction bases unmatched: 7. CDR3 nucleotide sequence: TGCGCCAGCAGCACAGGGACTAGAAGTACCGGGGAGCTGTTTTTT. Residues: CASSTGTRSTGELFF.

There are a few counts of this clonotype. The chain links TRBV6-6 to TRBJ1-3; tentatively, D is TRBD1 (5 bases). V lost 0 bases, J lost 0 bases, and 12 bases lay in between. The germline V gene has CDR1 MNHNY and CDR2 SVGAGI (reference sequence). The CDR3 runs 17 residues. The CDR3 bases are TGTGCCAGCAGTTACTCCGGGGGTAGGAACTCTGGAAACACCATATATTTT. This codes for CASSYSGGRNSGNTIYF.

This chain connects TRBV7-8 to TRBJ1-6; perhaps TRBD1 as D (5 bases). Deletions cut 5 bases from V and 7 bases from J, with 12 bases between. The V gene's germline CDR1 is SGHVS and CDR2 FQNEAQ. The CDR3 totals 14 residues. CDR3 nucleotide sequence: TGTGCCAGCAGCCGCAGGGAAGGGAATTCACCCCTCCACTTT. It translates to CASSRREGNSPLHF.

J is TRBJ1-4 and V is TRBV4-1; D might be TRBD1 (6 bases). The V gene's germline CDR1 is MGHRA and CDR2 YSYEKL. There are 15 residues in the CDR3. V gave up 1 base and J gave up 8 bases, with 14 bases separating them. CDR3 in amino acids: CASSQVTGRQEKLFF. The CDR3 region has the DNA TGCGCCAGCAGCCAAGTCACAGGGAGGCAGGAAAAACTGTTTTTT.

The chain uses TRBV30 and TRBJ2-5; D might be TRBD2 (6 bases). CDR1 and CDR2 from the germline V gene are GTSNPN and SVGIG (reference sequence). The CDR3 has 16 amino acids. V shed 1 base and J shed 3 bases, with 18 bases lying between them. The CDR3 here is CAWSGATGGDEETQYF. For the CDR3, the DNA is TGTGCCTGGAGTGGGGCTACAGGAGGGGACGAAGAGACCCAGTACTTC.

CDR3: CASSEGPQEQYF. The CDR3 DNA reads TGTGCCAGCAGTGAAGGGCCCCAGGAGCAGTACTTC. The chain carries TRBV6-1 and TRBJ2-7; D gene uncertain. Trimming left V 1 base short and J 7 bases short, with 8 bases between. The germline V gene encodes CDR1 MNHNS and CDR2 SASEGT. CDR3 length: 12 residues.

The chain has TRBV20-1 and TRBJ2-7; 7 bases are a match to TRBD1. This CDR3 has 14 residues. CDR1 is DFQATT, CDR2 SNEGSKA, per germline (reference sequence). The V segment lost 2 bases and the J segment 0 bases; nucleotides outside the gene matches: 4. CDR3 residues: CSARRDRVSYEQYF. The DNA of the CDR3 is TGCAGTGCTAGAAGGGACAGAGTCTCCTACGAGCAGTACTTC.

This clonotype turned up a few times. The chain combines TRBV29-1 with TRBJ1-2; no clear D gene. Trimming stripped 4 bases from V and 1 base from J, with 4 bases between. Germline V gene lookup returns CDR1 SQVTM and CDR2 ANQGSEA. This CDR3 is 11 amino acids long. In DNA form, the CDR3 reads TGCAGCGTTGGTAGTAACTATGGCTACACCTTC. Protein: CSVGSNYGYTF.

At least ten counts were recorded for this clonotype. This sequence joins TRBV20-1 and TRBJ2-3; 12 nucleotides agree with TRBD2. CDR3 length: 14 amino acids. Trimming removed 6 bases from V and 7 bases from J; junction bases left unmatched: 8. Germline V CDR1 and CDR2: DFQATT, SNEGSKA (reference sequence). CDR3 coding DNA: TGCAGTGCCCTGACTAGCGGGAGTGGAAATACGCAGTATTTT. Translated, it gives CSALTSGSGNTQYF.

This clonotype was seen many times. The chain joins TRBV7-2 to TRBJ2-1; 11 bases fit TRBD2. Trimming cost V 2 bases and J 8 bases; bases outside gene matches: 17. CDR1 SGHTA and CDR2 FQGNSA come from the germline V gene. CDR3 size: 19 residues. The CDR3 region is CASSLIPNSLSGRADEQFF. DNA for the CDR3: TGTGCCAGCAGCTTAATCCCTAATAGCCTTAGCGGGAGGGCCGATGAGCAGTTCTTC.

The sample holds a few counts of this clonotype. CDR3 DNA: TGTGCCAGCAGCCCTGGGACTAGCGGGTATCAAGAGACCCAGTACTTC. It translates to CASSPGTSGYQETQYF. This chain joins TRBV3-1 and TRBJ2-5, with 12 bases that match TRBD2. J was trimmed by 2 bases and V by 4 bases; bases with no gene match: 5. Germline V lookup: CDR1 LGHDT, CDR2 YNNKEL (reference sequence). This CDR3 is built from 16 residues.